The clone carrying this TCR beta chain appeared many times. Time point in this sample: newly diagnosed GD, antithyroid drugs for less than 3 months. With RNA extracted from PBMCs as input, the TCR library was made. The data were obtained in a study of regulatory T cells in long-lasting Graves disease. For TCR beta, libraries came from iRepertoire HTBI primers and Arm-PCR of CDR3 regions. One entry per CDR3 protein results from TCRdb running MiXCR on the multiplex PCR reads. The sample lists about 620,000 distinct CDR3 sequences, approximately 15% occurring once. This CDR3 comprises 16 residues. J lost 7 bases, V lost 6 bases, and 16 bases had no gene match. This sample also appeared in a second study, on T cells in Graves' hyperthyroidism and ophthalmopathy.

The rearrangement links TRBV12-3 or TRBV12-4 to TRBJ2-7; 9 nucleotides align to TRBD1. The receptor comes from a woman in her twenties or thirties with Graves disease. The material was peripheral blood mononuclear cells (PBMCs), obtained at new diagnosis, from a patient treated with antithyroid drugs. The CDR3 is CASSLGRGQGYREQYF. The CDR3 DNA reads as TGTGCCAGCAGCCTCGGGCGAGGACAGGGGTATCGGGAGCAGTACTTC.